Below are 27 T cell receptor beta chains sequenced from a single sample in a study of cytomegalovirus exposure and HLA in healthy donors. With 60 Vbeta and 13 Jbeta primers, the PCR was carried out. Assay: immunoSEQ multiplex PCR; the TCRdb copy retains only in-frame clones and omits some. Of around 130,000 clones listed, over 60% are singletons. Specimen: PBMCs. The origin of the receptors is a human donor in good health.

This sequence joins TRBV14 and TRBJ2-1; 8 bases line up with TRBD1. Per germline, CDR1 SGHDN and CDR2 FVKESK. The CDR3 consists of 18 residues. The V and J ends lost 1 base and 8 bases, in that order; junction bases with no gene match: 16. CDR3 nucleotides: TGTGCCAGCAGCCAAGGGACAGGGAGTTATTTTTATACCTATGAGCAGTTCTTC. Translated: CASSQGTGSYFYTYEQFF.

This sequence joins TRBV4-1 and TRBJ2-7; 10 bases map to TRBD1. Germline V lookup: CDR1 MGHRA, CDR2 YSYEKL. The CDR3 loop spans 15 amino acids. J was trimmed by 4 bases and V by 5 bases; bases with no gene match: 8. The CDR3 is CASSNMGTGEYEQYF. The CDR3 DNA reads as TGCGCCAGCAGCAATATGGGGACAGGGGAATACGAGCAGTACTTC.

V and J are TRBV27 and TRBJ1-2, with D uncertain. The CDR3 is 13 amino acids. CDR1 is MNHEY, CDR2 SMNVEV, per germline (reference sequence). Trimming took 6 bases from V and 8 from J, leaving 16 bases between them. This CDR3 reads CASSRTDLSGYTF. In nucleotides, the CDR3 is TGTGCCAGCAGCCGAACCGACCTTAGCGGCTACACCTTC.

This clone was detected only once. The chain carries TRBV7-8 and TRBJ2-5, with D tentatively TRBD1 (6 bases). TRBJ2-7 explains the end of the DNA better; the J call may be wrong. In germline, CDR1 is SGHVS, CDR2 FQNEAQ. The CDR3 runs 14 residues. The CDR3 DNA follows: TGTGCCAGCAGCTTATACAGGGAGTTTAACGAGCAGTACTTC. The encoded protein is CASSLYREFNEQYF.

This chain uses TRBV2 with TRBJ1-6; TRBD1 aligns across 10 bases. V trimming: 6 bases; J trimming: 7 bases; junction bases outside the gene matches: 6. Germline V gene sequence: CDR1 SNHLY, CDR2 FYNNEI. CDR3 length: 15 residues. CDR3 loop: CASRAGDRGNSPLHF. The CDR3 region has the DNA TGTGCCAGCAGAGCGGGGGACAGGGGAAATTCACCCCTCCACTTT.

This chain uses TRBV7-9 with TRBJ1-2; no definite D call. The V end lost 5 bases, the J end lost 0 bases, and 16 bases lay between the germline ends. This CDR3 comprises 16 residues. Germline V gene sequence: CDR1 SEHNR, CDR2 FQNEAQ (reference sequence). CDR3 loop: CASSPSGSSANYGYTF. Here the CDR3 DNA reads TGTGCCAGCAGCCCCTCCGGGAGTTCGGCTAACTATGGCTACACCTTC.

V is TRBV28 and J is TRBJ2-6; 8 nucleotides align to TRBD1. V shed 4 bases and J 2 bases; nucleotides not matched to a gene: 1. CDR1 and CDR2 (germline): MDHEN, SYDVKM. The CDR3 consists of 15 residues. For the CDR3, the DNA is TGTGCCAGCAGTTCACAGGGGGCTGGGGCCAACGTCCTGACTTTC. Amino acid sequence: CASSSQGAGANVLTF.

This chain uses TRBV19 with TRBJ2-3; tentative D call: TRBD1 (6 bases). CDR3 size: 12 residues. Germline loops: CDR1 LNHDA, CDR2 SQIVND (reference sequence). V was pared by 6 bases and J by 3 bases, with 7 bases between. CDR3 bases: TGTGCCAGTAGGGACAGAACAGATACGCAGTATTTT. It codes for CASRDRTDTQYF.

The gene calls are TRBV4-2 and TRBJ2-3; 8 nucleotides align to TRBD2. With V trimmed by 3 bases and J by 2 bases, 7 bases remained unmatched. The CDR3 totals 16 residues. Germline loops: CDR1 LGHNA, CDR2 YNFKEQ. CDR3 coding DNA: TGTGCCAGCAGCCATTTTAGCGGGGATGACACAGATACGCAGTATTTT. Its protein product is CASSHFSGDDTDTQYF.

This rearrangement joins TRBV6-5 to TRBJ1-2; D not resolved. The CDR3 extends over 15 amino acids. The V gene lost 0 bases and the J gene lost 4 bases, with 12 bases spanning the gap. Per germline, CDR1 MNHEY and CDR2 SVGAGI. This chain's CDR3 is CASSYSIGGSYGYTF. The CDR3 DNA sequence: TGTGCCAGCAGTTACTCGATTGGCGGAAGCTATGGCTACACCTTC.

V gene TRBV10-3 combines with J gene TRBJ2-3, with D maybe TRBD2 (6 bases). Germline V gives CDR1 ENHRY, CDR2 SYGVKD. The V end was cut by 0 bases, the J end by 3 bases, with 10 bases between. CDR3 length: 15 residues. As DNA, the CDR3 is TGTGCCATCAGTGAGTCACCGGGGGAAACAGATACGCAGTATTTT. This translates into CAISESPGETDTQYF.

The chain carries TRBV27 and TRBJ2-5; 8 bases line up with TRBD1. The length of the CDR3 is 17 residues. Germline-derived CDR1 and CDR2 are MNHEY and SMNVEV (reference sequence). Germline trimming cut 6 bases from V and 4 bases from J; bases unmatched to any gene: 16. This CDR3 is CASRRFFRTGSGETQYF. In nucleotides, the CDR3 is TGTGCCAGCAGAAGGTTTTTTAGGACAGGGAGTGGAGAGACCCAGTACTTC.

The gene calls are TRBV18 and TRBJ2-1, with D possibly matching TRBD1 (5 bases). The CDR3 runs to 14 residues. Per germline, CDR1 KGHSH and CDR2 LQKENI. V was cut by 3 bases and J by 9 bases, with 15 bases left in between. In nucleotides, the CDR3 is TGTGCCAGCTCACCGACAGAGCGACAGCCTGAGCAGTTCTTC. This sequence encodes CASSPTERQPEQFF.

The chain is built from TRBV15 and TRBJ2-5; D is possibly TRBD1 (6 bases). This CDR3 contains 15 residues. V shed 0 bases and J shed 1 base, with 9 bases lying between them. Germline V gene data show CDR1 as LNHNV and CDR2 as YYDKDF (reference sequence). The chain's CDR3 is CATSRDPDSQETQYF. In nucleotides, the CDR3 is TGTGCCACCAGCAGAGACCCGGACAGCCAAGAGACCCAGTACTTC.

The table lists this clone with a few counts. The rearrangement uses TRBV6-1 and TRBJ1-5; the D gene is possibly TRBD1 (6 bases). The CDR3 has 12 amino acids. The germline V gene encodes CDR1 MNHNS and CDR2 SASEGT. V lost 11 bases and J lost 9, with 17 bases in between. The CDR3 DNA follows: TGTGCCGGTACCACAGGGACACGGCCCCAGCATTTT. Amino acids: CAGTTGTRPQHF.

The CDR3 loop reads CASSFRLGANILETQYF. In nucleotides, the CDR3 is TGCGCCAGCAGCTTTCGTTTGGGGGCGAACATTTTAGAGACCCAGTACTTC. The chain is built from TRBV5-1 and TRBJ2-5; perhaps TRBD1 as D (6 bases). Germline V CDR1 and CDR2: SGHRS, YFSETQ. The CDR3 runs to 17 residues. V was pared by 2 bases and J by 4 bases, with 21 bases between.

The rearrangement links TRBV11-2 to TRBJ2-7; 8 nucleotides line up with TRBD1. Trimming at V came to 5 bases and at J to 7 bases, leaving 10 bases not matched to a gene. Germline V gene data show CDR1 as SGHAT and CDR2 as FQNNGV. The CDR3 length is 14 residues. The CDR3 nucleotides read TGTGCCAGCAGCCCGCCGGGACAGGTGAGAGAGCAGTACTTC. Its translation is CASSPPGQVREQYF.

This chain connects TRBV5-3 to TRBJ1-2; D is perhaps TRBD1 (5 bases). TRBV5-3 has ORF status, its function being uncertain. V shed 4 bases and J shed 3 bases, with 13 bases lying between them. The CDR3 contains 14 residues. The CDR3, as DNA: TGTGCCAGAAGCAGTGACAGAAGGCACTATGGCTACACCTTC. Translated: CARSSDRRHYGYTF.

The J gene is TRBJ2-5, the V gene TRBV19; 10 bases are shared with TRBD2. The J call may be incorrect, as the DNA end agrees better with TRBJ2-7. Germline V gene data show CDR1 as LNHDA and CDR2 as SQIVND (reference sequence). This CDR3 is built from 14 residues. The CDR3: CASNSGGAFNEQYF. The CDR3 bases are TGTGCCAGCAACAGCGGGGGGGCCTTCAACGAGCAGTACTTC.

The chain uses TRBV7-8 and TRBJ2-7, with 8 bases aligning to TRBD1. V lost 2 bases, J lost 2 bases, and 5 bases stayed unmatched. The CDR3 is made up of 15 amino acids. Germline lookup yields CDR1 SGHVS and CDR2 FQNEAQ. In DNA form, the CDR3 reads TGTGCCAGCAGCTTACTAGGGACAGGCGCCTACGAGCAGTACTTC. It is translated as CASSLLGTGAYEQYF.

The chain carries TRBV28 and TRBJ1-5; D not resolved. Trimming removed 6 bases at V and 4 bases at J, with 28 bases between. This CDR3 is 19 amino acids long. Per the germline V gene, CDR1 is MDHEN and CDR2 is SYDVKM. CDR3: CASRGLEGLRLASNQPQHF. DNA of the CDR3: TGTGCCAGCAGAGGTCTTGAAGGTCTGAGGCTGGCATCAAATCAGCCCCAGCATTTT.

This clone was found a few times. The rearrangement links TRBV4-2 to TRBJ2-3; 7 bases line up with TRBD2. J was trimmed by 1 base and V by 1 base; bases with no gene match: 11. Germline assignment: CDR1 LGHNA and CDR2 YNFKEQ. This CDR3 contains 18 residues. CDR3 sequence reads: CASSQGNGGGAGTDTQYF. The DNA of the CDR3 is TGTGCCAGCAGCCAAGGCAACGGGGGAGGGGCCGGCACAGATACGCAGTATTTT.

The sample holds a few counts of this clone. The genes are TRBV11-3 and TRBJ2-7; possibly TRBD2 for D (6 bases). The length of the CDR3 is 15 residues. V lost 5 bases to trimming and J lost 3 bases, with 17 bases between them. CDR1 is SGHNT, CDR2 YENEEA, per germline. The CDR3 DNA reads TGTGCCAGCAGCCCCGGGGGTCTTGGAGACTACGAGCAGTACTTC. This encodes CASSPGGLGDYEQYF.

The chain recombines TRBV4-2 with TRBJ2-2, with TRBD2 matching over 10 bases. CDR1 and CDR2 (germline): LGHNA, YNFKEQ. The V gene end was trimmed by 4 bases and the J gene end by 4 bases; junction bases not matched to a gene: 12. This CDR3 contains 18 residues. The CDR3 sequence: CASSPSAGGRGGTGELFF. The CDR3, as DNA: TGTGCCAGCAGCCCCTCAGCGGGGGGGCGTGGAGGCACCGGGGAGCTGTTTTTT.

V and J are TRBV4-1 and TRBJ1-2, with 7 bases lining up with TRBD1. J gave up 8 bases and V 3 bases, and 12 bases lay outside the gene matches. Germline V lookup: CDR1 MGHRA, CDR2 YSYEKL. This CDR3 spans 15 amino acids. In DNA form, the CDR3 reads TGCGCCAGCAGCCAGGCCACCAGGGGGTTCGTAGGCTACACCTTC. Its translation is CASSQATRGFVGYTF.

J is TRBJ1-4 and V is TRBV5-4, with D maybe TRBD1 (6 bases). Germline lookup yields CDR1 SGHNT and CDR2 YYREEE (reference sequence). The CDR3 is made up of 18 amino acids. Trimming removed 0 bases from V and 0 bases from J, with 15 bases in between. The CDR3 DNA sequence: TGTGCCAGCAGCTTGGGGGGGCTGGGAAGGTCAACTAATGAAAAACTGTTTTTT. It is translated as CASSLGGLGRSTNEKLFF.

This chain uses TRBV4-2 with TRBJ2-1; TRBD1 agrees at 9 bases. J gave up 7 bases and V 8 bases, and 12 bases lay outside the gene matches. The CDR3 runs 15 residues. Germline V CDR1 and CDR2: LGHNA, YNFKEQ. The CDR3 loop is CASEPEGTGRNEQFF. The CDR3 DNA reads TGTGCCAGCGAGCCCGAAGGGACAGGGAGGAATGAGCAGTTCTTC.